The 16 T cell receptor beta chains reported below all come from one sample, sequenced in a study of blood T cell repertoires in COVID-19. The data were produced by immunoSEQ multiplex PCR, yet TCRdb's version contains in-frame clones alone and is incomplete. The table includes 650,000 to 800,000 clones, about 87% detected once. The sequencing sample was made of peripheral blood. The receptors derive from a woman aged 18 to 35 with acute or convalescent COVID-19.

This chain links TRBV4-1 with TRBJ2-1; the D gene is possibly TRBD2 (5 bases). The CDR3 has 14 amino acids. V shed 2 bases and J shed 5 bases, with 10 bases lying between them. The germline CDR1 and CDR2 sequences are MGHRA and YSYEKL. The CDR3: CASSQFRGNNEQFF. As DNA, the CDR3 is TGCGCCAGCAGCCAATTTCGGGGAAACAATGAGCAGTTCTTC.

Points on this clone: A junction boundary mismatches the germline segment, possibly from a read error. This sequence joins TRBV19 and TRBJ1-3, with D uncertain. CDR1 and CDR2 from the germline V gene are LNHDA and SQIVND (reference sequence). The CDR3 is 16 residues long. CDR3 amino acids: CASIQRTPRSGSTIYF. CDR3 DNA sequence: TGTGCCAGTATTCAACGGACCCCCCGCTCGGGAAGCACCATATATTTT.

The chain carries TRBV13 and TRBJ1-2, with a weak D call TRBD1 (5 bases). V was trimmed by 2 bases and J by 8 bases, leaving 24 bases between them. CDR3 length equals 17 residues. Germline CDR1 and CDR2: PRHDT and FYEKMQ (reference sequence). Here the CDR3 DNA reads TGTGCCAGCAGCTTAAATAATGGGTGGCAGGGAGGCGAAGGCTACACCTTC. Its translation is CASSLNNGWQGGEGYTF. Supplemented by reference TRBV13 and TRBJ1-2, the full variable domain reads AAGVIQSPRHLIKEKRETATLKCYPIPRHDTVYWYQQGPGQDPQFLISFYEKMQSDKGSIPDRFSAQQFSDYHSELNMSSLELGDSALYFCASSLNNGWQGGEGYTFGSGTRLTVV.

The rearrangement joins TRBV5-3 to TRBJ2-7; 7 bases match TRBD1. TRBV5-3 is labeled an ORF, and its function is uncertain. The CDR3 contains 14 residues. V dropped 4 bases and J dropped 2; count of bases not matched to a gene: 6. This CDR3 reads CARSLGQRTYEQYF. The CDR3 DNA reads TGTGCCAGAAGCCTGGGACAGCGAACCTACGAGCAGTACTTC.

This chain uses TRBV2 with TRBJ1-1; D gene uncertain. The CDR3 has 12 residues. Per germline, CDR1 SNHLY and CDR2 FYNNEI. Trimming stripped 2 bases from V and 5 bases from J, with 6 bases between. In DNA form, the CDR3 reads TGTGCCAGCAGTGAATGGAGGACTGAAGCTTTCTTT. This gives the protein CASSEWRTEAFF.

V gene TRBV9 combines with J gene TRBJ2-1; 7 bases map to TRBD2. The length of the CDR3 is 16 residues. Germline-derived CDR1 and CDR2 are SGDLS and YYNGEE. Losses at the gene ends were 0 bases for V and 3 bases for J; bases not matched to a gene: 6. This CDR3 reads CASSVDERDYYNEQFF. The CDR3 DNA sequence: TGTGCCAGCAGCGTAGACGAGCGGGACTACTACAATGAGCAGTTCTTC.

CDR3 nucleotide sequence: TGTGCCAGCAGCTACCGGACAGACGAGGAGCAGTACTTC. It yields the protein CASSYRTDEEQYF. The chain combines TRBV21-1 with TRBJ2-7; the table's D call, TRBD1, has no DNA check behind it. TRBV21-1 is assigned pseudogene status. The CDR3 spans 13 residues.

The chain joins TRBV25-1 to TRBJ1-3, with 7 positions matching TRBD1. The CDR3 has 16 residues. Germline CDR1 and CDR2: MGHDK and SYGVNS. Germline trimming cut 5 bases from V and 0 bases from J; bases unmatched to any gene: 7. CDR3 residues: CASSTWGQISGNTIYF. CDR3 in DNA: TGTGCCAGCAGTACCTGGGGACAGATCTCTGGAAACACCATATATTTT.

The J gene is TRBJ2-7, the V gene TRBV11-2; 9 bases map to TRBD2. The CDR3 spans 14 residues. Trimming cost V 5 bases and J 3 bases; bases outside gene matches: 5. Germline CDR1 is SGHAT and CDR2 is FQNNGV. Here the CDR3 DNA reads TGTGCCAGCAGCAGGGGACTAGCAATCTACGAGCAGTACTTC. This gives the protein CASSRGLAIYEQYF.

The chain is built from TRBV24-1 and TRBJ2-6; D gene uncertain. V dropped 7 bases and J dropped 2 bases, with 5 bases sitting between them. Looked up from germline, CDR1 is KGHDR and CDR2 is SFDVKD. This CDR3 spans 13 amino acids. The CDR3 spells CATRGAGANVLTF. CDR3 in DNA: TGTGCCACCAGAGGAGCTGGGGCCAACGTCCTGACTTTC.

The rearrangement uses TRBV6-5 and TRBJ1-6; TRBD1 matches 8 bases. Germline trimming cut 0 bases from V and 12 bases from J; bases unmatched to any gene: 7. The germline V gene has CDR1 MNHEY and CDR2 SVGAGI. The CDR3 contains 15 residues. The chain's CDR3 is CASSYSRTGLGPLHF. The CDR3 coding sequence is TGTGCCAGCAGTTACTCTAGGACAGGGCTGGGACCCCTCCACTTT.

The chain has TRBV10-1 and TRBJ2-3; D is undetermined. CDR1 and CDR2 (germline): WNHNN, SYGVQD (reference sequence). The V gene lost 11 bases and the J gene lost 2 bases, with 2 bases spanning the gap. CDR3 length: 9 amino acids. CDR3 in amino acids: CAHTDTQYF. CDR3 bases: TGCGCCCACACAGATACGCAGTATTTT.

This rearrangement joins TRBV2 to TRBJ1-1; perhaps TRBD1 as D (5 bases). V dropped 2 bases and J dropped 0 bases, with 10 bases sitting between them. CDR1 and CDR2 from the germline V gene are SNHLY and FYNNEI. The CDR3 has 15 amino acids. As DNA, the CDR3 is TGTGCCAGCAGTGAATGGGGCAGCCTGAACACTGAAGCTTTCTTT. It codes for CASSEWGSLNTEAFF.

The chain has TRBV12-3 or TRBV12-4 and TRBJ2-1; weak D call: TRBD1 (5 bases). Trimming took 3 bases from V and 11 from J, leaving 14 bases between them. This CDR3 region has 13 residues. The CDR3 spells CASSFGPTGQQFF. CDR3 bases: TGTGCCAGCAGTTTTGGTCCCACAGGTCAGCAGTTCTTC.

The V call is TRBV12-3 or TRBV12-4, the J call TRBJ1-1; TRBD1 matches 7 bases. The CDR3 loop spans 12 amino acids. V lost 6 bases, J lost 11 bases, and 9 bases stayed unmatched. The CDR3 DNA reads as TGTGCCAGCAGCCAGGACAGGACCAGGGCTTTCTTT. The encoded protein is CASSQDRTRAFF.

The chain employs TRBV6-5 and TRBJ2-5; D is unresolved. The CDR3 runs 13 residues. Germline-derived CDR1 and CDR2 are MNHEY and SVGAGI. Trimming removed 6 bases from V and 2 bases from J, with 10 bases in between. The DNA for the CDR3 is TGTGCCAGCAGCCCCTTAGCACAAGAGACCCAGTACTTC. It is translated as CASSPLAQETQYF.